This paragraph covers one T cell receptor (beta chain) sequence. The antigen is not known. Germline V lookup: CDR1 MDHEN, CDR2 SYDVKM. The ends were cut back, 2 bases at V and 3 bases at J, with 14 bases in the middle. This CDR3 comprises 15 residues. Repertoires were generated with immunoSEQ multiplex PCR, while TCRdb's copy carries only in-frame clones and drops some. The sample yields approximately 30,000 clones, more than 60% seen once. This entry belongs to a study of STAT3 mutations in large granular lymphocyte leukemia. Study outcomes and limitations: Some patients had persisting codominant clonotypes that could mask small clones. In T-cell large granular lymphocyte leukemia, about half of patients showed multiple immunodominant subclonotypes. TCR clonotype switching after therapy occurred in about 30% of the 18 patients.

The TCR originated in a woman between 45 and 60 years old with T-cell large granular lymphocyte leukemia. Some clones in this sample may be carry-over from other donors' samples. The sample comprised peripheral blood mononuclear cells. The chain joins TRBV28 to TRBJ2-7, with a possible D match to TRBD1 (5 bases). The CDR3 nucleotides read TGTGCCAGCAGTTTAGACAGATCCATCGTCTACGAGCAGTACTTC. Encoded protein: CASSLDRSIVYEQYF.